The 24 T cell receptor beta chains presented below share a single source sample, sequenced in a study of T cells in Graves' hyperthyroidism and ophthalmopathy. Amplified TCR beta CDR3 regions derived from RNA transcripts. The HTBI primer set was used in a first-round RT-PCR of the TCR CDR3. TCRdb analysed the multiplex PCR reads with MiXCR anew, one entry per CDR3 protein. The data show 550,000 to 800,000 distinct CDR3 sequences, roughly 17% seen once. The sequenced sample was blood. These receptors were collected from a man younger than 35 with Graves' hyperthyroidism.

J is TRBJ1-1 and V is TRBV9, with D possibly being TRBD1 (5 bases). CDR3 size: 14 residues. Germline V gives CDR1 SGDLS, CDR2 YYNGEE. The V end was cut by 3 bases, the J end by 5 bases, with 14 bases between. The CDR3 here is CASSAGLIGTEAFF. CDR3 bases: TGTGCCAGCAGCGCGGGACTCATAGGGACTGAAGCTTTCTTT.

This clonotype was counted between two and nine times. This chain links TRBV10-3 with TRBJ2-5; 8 bases fit TRBD1. Per germline, CDR1 ENHRY and CDR2 SYGVKD. The J segment lost 5 bases and the V segment lost 3 bases, leaving 14 bases of the junction unmatched. The length of the CDR3 is 17 residues. The CDR3 sequence is CAISDDRAGGSRETQYF. CDR3 DNA sequence: TGTGCCATCAGTGATGATCGGGCAGGGGGCTCGCGGGAGACCCAGTACTTC.

The table lists this clonotype with many counts. CDR3 DNA: TGTGCCAGCAGCTTTGGAGGCAGTCCCCTCACAGATACGCAGTATTTT. This sequence encodes CASSFGGSPLTDTQYF. The V call is TRBV7-9, the J call TRBJ2-3; the D gene is possibly TRBD2 (5 bases). The CDR3 runs 16 residues. Trimming cost V 3 bases and J 2 bases, with 15 bases left between them. In germline, CDR1 is SEHNR, CDR2 FQNEAQ (reference sequence).

This clonotype was recorded a few times. The chain joins TRBV28 to TRBJ1-6, with a possible D match to TRBD1 (6 bases). In germline, CDR1 is MDHEN, CDR2 SYDVKM. The CDR3 is made up of 12 amino acids. Trimming took off 11 bases at V and 6 bases at J, with 11 bases between the two ends. The CDR3: CAAGQINSPLHF. CDR3 in DNA: TGTGCCGCCGGACAGATTAATTCACCCCTCCACTTT.

This clonotype was detected ten times or more. This chain connects TRBV15 to TRBJ2-7, with 7 bases that match TRBD2. This CDR3 region has 15 residues. Germline CDR1 reads LNHNV; CDR2 reads YYDKDF (reference sequence). V was pared by 5 bases and J by 5 bases, with 12 bases of the junction left unmatched. CDR3 amino acids: CATSPLWSGAHEQYF. The CDR3 nucleotides read TGTGCCACCAGCCCTCTCTGGAGCGGGGCACACGAGCAGTACTTC.

This clonotype was seen at least ten times. The rearrangement links TRBV2 to TRBJ2-5; D is undetermined. From germline, CDR1 is SNHLY and CDR2 FYNNEI. The V end lost 5 bases, the J end lost 1 base, and 5 bases lay between the germline ends. CDR3 length: 12 amino acids. The CDR3 coding sequence is TGTGCCAGCAGTAACACCCAAGAGACCCAGTACTTC. Amino acids: CASSNTQETQYF.

In this sample, this clonotype turned up many times. The rearrangement joins TRBV20-1 to TRBJ2-7, with D possibly being TRBD2 (6 bases). The CDR3 is made up of 12 amino acids. Germline V CDR1 and CDR2: DFQATT, SNEGSKA (reference sequence). Between the trimmed V and J ends, which lost 4 bases and 0 bases, there was a span of 7 bases. The CDR3 here is CSATRDSYEQYF. In nucleotides, the CDR3 is TGCAGTGCTACGCGGGACTCCTACGAGCAGTACTTC.

V usage is TRBV15 and J usage is TRBJ2-7, with TRBD1 matching 7 bases. J lost 0 bases, V lost 3 bases, and 5 bases had no gene match. Germline assignment: CDR1 LNHNV and CDR2 YYDKDF (reference sequence). The CDR3 is made up of 15 amino acids. CDR3 in amino acids: CATSSPGQSSYEQYF. The CDR3, as DNA: TGTGCCACCAGCAGCCCGGGACAGAGCTCCTACGAGCAGTACTTC. Full variable domain (outside the CDR3, taken from reference TRBV15 and TRBJ2-7): DAMVIQNPRYQVTQFGKPVTLSCSQTLNHNVMYWYQQKSSQAPKLLFHYYDKDFNNEADTPDNFQSRRPNTSFCFLDIRSPGLGDTAMYLCATSSPGQSSYEQYFGPGTRLTVT.

This clonotype was counted only a few times. The rearrangement uses TRBV20-1 and TRBJ2-7; D is unresolved. Trimming left V 3 bases short and J 0 bases short, with 15 bases between. The CDR3 covers 15 residues. The germline CDR1 and CDR2 sequences are DFQATT and SNEGSKA (reference sequence). The CDR3 reads CSARPYAGFSYEQYF. The CDR3 bases are TGCAGTGCTAGGCCTTATGCAGGCTTCTCCTACGAGCAGTACTTC.

This clonotype was observed once. V is TRBV7-2 and J is TRBJ2-1, with TRBD2 matching over 7 bases. Unmatched junction bases numbered 3, after V lost 1 base and J lost 3 bases. Germline-derived CDR1 and CDR2 are SGHTA and FQGNSA. This CDR3 has 15 residues. The CDR3, as DNA: TGTGCCAGCAGCTTAGAGGCGGGAGTCTACAATGAGCAGTTCTTC. Protein sequence: CASSLEAGVYNEQFF.

CDR3 DNA sequence: TGTGCCATTTCTCCGGGACCTAACTATGGCTACACCTTC. Its translation: CAISPGPNYGYTF. The rearrangement joins TRBV2 to TRBJ1-2, with D possibly matching TRBD1 (5 bases). Deletions cut 10 bases from V and 0 bases from J, with 12 bases between. CDR3 length: 13 residues. CDR1 is SNHLY and CDR2 is FYNNEI in the germline V gene.

This clonotype was counted between two and nine times. The CDR3 nucleotides read TGTGCCAGCAGGGCTCACTACGAGCAGTACTTC. This codes for CASRAHYEQYF. The genes are TRBV6-2 or TRBV6-3 and TRBJ2-7; D uncertain. The germline gives CDR1 MNHEY, CDR2 SVGEGT. V was trimmed by 6 bases and J by 3 bases, leaving 6 bases between them. This CDR3 spans 11 amino acids.

The J gene is TRBJ1-2, the V gene TRBV4-3, with D possibly being TRBD1 (6 bases). There are 13 residues in the CDR3. CDR1 is LGHNA, CDR2 YSLEER, per germline. The V gene lost 1 base and the J gene lost 6 bases, with 9 bases spanning the gap. DNA of the CDR3: TGCGCCAGCAGCCAAGGGCCAGGGGATGGCTACACCTTC. This gives the protein CASSQGPGDGYTF.

The table lists this clonotype with a few counts. This chain connects TRBV3-1 to TRBJ1-2; D gene unclear. The ends were cut back, 4 bases at V and 6 bases at J, with 15 bases in the middle. Per germline, CDR1 LGHDT and CDR2 YNNKEL (reference sequence). This CDR3 has 14 amino acids. The CDR3 loop is CASSPSSRTNGYTF. For the CDR3, the DNA is TGTGCCAGCAGCCCGTCAAGCCGGACGAATGGCTACACCTTC.

J is TRBJ2-5 and V is TRBV7-3, with TRBD2 as a possible D gene (6 bases). V lost 5 bases and J lost 5, with 15 bases in between. This CDR3 has 14 residues. CDR1 SGHTA and CDR2 FQGTGA come from the germline V gene. DNA for the CDR3: TGTGCCAGCAGCACAATTGGGGGGATGGAGACCCAGTACTTC. Its protein product is CASSTIGGMETQYF.

This clonotype turned up a few times. The chain couples TRBV27 to TRBJ2-7; D unresolved. CDR3 size: 13 residues. The V and J ends lost 0 bases and 3 bases respectively, with 6 bases between them. The V gene's germline CDR1 is MNHEY and CDR2 SMNVEV (reference sequence). The CDR3 DNA reads TGTGCCAGCAGTTTATCGAACGACTACGAGCAGTACTTC. Its protein product is CASSLSNDYEQYF.

This clonotype showed up just a few times. This chain connects TRBV27 to TRBJ2-1; TRBD2 matches at 7 bases. V lost 0 bases to trimming and J lost 7 bases; unmatched junction nucleotides: 12. CDR1 and CDR2 (germline): MNHEY, SMNVEV (reference sequence). The CDR3 contains 17 residues. The CDR3: CASSLSRLFREANEQFF. In DNA form, the CDR3 reads TGTGCCAGCAGTTTATCTAGACTATTTCGGGAGGCTAATGAGCAGTTCTTC.

The chain is built from TRBV12-3 or TRBV12-4 and TRBJ1-1; weak D call: TRBD1 (6 bases). CDR3 length: 13 amino acids. V was pared by 2 bases and J by 7 bases, with 11 bases between. Here the CDR3 DNA reads TGTGCCAGCAGTTTATGGGGGGCGAGTGAAGCTTTCTTT. As protein: CASSLWGASEAFF.

In this sample, this clonotype turned up many times. The CDR3 DNA reads as TGTGCCTCCGTTCGGGAGCTGGGTGAGCAGTTCTTC. Residues: CASVRELGEQFF. The chain is built from TRBV30 and TRBJ2-1; D possibly corresponds to TRBD2 (6 bases). Trimming removed 7 bases at V and 9 bases at J, with 16 bases between. This CDR3 contains 12 residues. Germline loops: CDR1 GTSNPN, CDR2 SVGIG (reference sequence).

At least ten counts were recorded for this clonotype. The V and J genes are TRBV28 and TRBJ1-1; TRBD1 matches 7 bases. This CDR3 region has 14 residues. Losses at the gene ends were 6 bases for V and 2 bases for J; bases not matched to a gene: 6. Germline lookup yields CDR1 MDHEN and CDR2 SYDVKM. The CDR3 nucleotides are TGTGCCAGCAGCTTAGGGACAGTAAACACTGAAGCTTTCTTT. Encoded protein: CASSLGTVNTEAFF.

Many counts were recorded for this clonotype. The CDR3 DNA reads TGTGCCAGCAAGAAACTTGTCTCCTACAATGAGCAGTTCTTC. The encoded protein is CASKKLVSYNEQFF. The rearrangement links TRBV2 to TRBJ2-1, with no clear D. The CDR3 has 14 amino acids. Trimming took 7 bases from V and 0 from J, leaving 10 bases between them. Per the germline V gene, CDR1 is SNHLY and CDR2 is FYNNEI.

The table lists this clonotype with a few counts. Here the CDR3 reads CASSPQQGGTQYF. CDR3 DNA: TGTGCCAGCAGCCCCCAGCAGGGCGGTACGCAGTATTTT. This sequence joins TRBV7-2 and TRBJ2-3, with D possibly being TRBD1 (5 bases). The CDR3 runs to 13 residues. V was shortened by 5 bases and J by 8 bases, with 14 bases between the two germline ends. Germline assignment: CDR1 SGHTA and CDR2 FQGNSA. Using reference TRBV7-2 and TRBJ2-3 for the parts outside the CDR3, the full variable domain is GAGVSQSPSNKVTEKGKDVELRCDPISGHTALYWYRQSLGQGLEFLIYFQGNSAPDKSGLPSDRFSAERTGGSVSTLTIQRTQQEDSAVYLCASSPQQGGTQYFGPGTRLTVL.

The V call is TRBV24-1, the J call TRBJ2-1; D might be TRBD1 or TRBD2, each matching 5 bases. The CDR3 covers 16 residues. V was cut by 4 bases and J by 5 bases, with 17 bases left in between. Germline lookup yields CDR1 KGHDR and CDR2 SFDVKD. CDR3 residues: CATSDESRDVNNEQFF. CDR3 DNA sequence: TGTGCCACCAGTGACGAATCCCGGGACGTTAACAATGAGCAGTTCTTC.

In this sample, this clonotype turned up many times. The chain is built from TRBV27 and TRBJ2-7; the D gene is possibly TRBD1 (5 bases). CDR3 length equals 13 residues. Between the trimmed V and J ends, which lost 3 bases and 0 bases, there was a span of 6 bases. Germline CDR1 is MNHEY and CDR2 is SMNVEV (reference sequence). CDR3 sequence reads: CASSFDSSYEQYF. CDR3 nucleotide sequence: TGTGCCAGCAGTTTCGACAGCTCCTACGAGCAGTACTTC.